Listed here are 16 T cell receptor beta chains from one sample, sequenced in a study of shared clonotypes between healthy human individuals. Clones were read by immunoSEQ multiplex PCR, and TCRdb kept only the in-frame ones, dropping some. Of roughly 1 million clones listed, around three quarters are singletons. The sequencing input was memory CD4+ T cells from PBMCs. Subset of the sample: CD45RA-negative fraction. These TCRs come from a man younger than 35 in good health. Some clones in this sample may be carry-over from other donors' samples.

The V gene is TRBV5-1, the J gene TRBJ2-5; D is tentatively TRBD1 or TRBD2 (5 bases each). The germline CDR1 and CDR2 sequences are SGHRS and YFSETQ. V was shortened by 7 bases and J by 1 base, with 14 bases between the two germline ends. The CDR3 sequence is 14 residues long. The CDR3 loop reads CASYEGSTQETQYF. DNA for the CDR3: TGCGCCAGCTATGAGGGGAGCACCCAAGAGACCCAGTACTTC.

CDR3 in amino acids: CASSLVPGTEAFF. Written as DNA, the CDR3 is TGTGCCAGCAGCTTAGTCCCGGGCACTGAAGCTTTCTTT. The chain is built from TRBV11-3 and TRBJ1-1; D unresolved. This CDR3 comprises 13 residues. V dropped 1 base and J dropped 4 bases, with 7 bases sitting between them. Germline values: CDR1 SGHNT, CDR2 YENEEA.

The rearrangement joins TRBV29-1 to TRBJ2-7, with D uncertain. V dropped 3 bases and J dropped 2 bases, with 8 bases sitting between them. The CDR3 totals 12 residues. The V gene's germline CDR1 is SQVTM and CDR2 ANQGSEA. The CDR3 region is CSVELSAYEQYF. In DNA, the CDR3 is TGCAGCGTTGAGTTGTCAGCCTACGAGCAGTACTTC.

The chain joins TRBV7-2 to TRBJ2-7; 9 nucleotides match TRBD1. V gave up 7 bases and J gave up 3 bases; unmatched junction bases: 7. This CDR3 region has 14 residues. From germline, CDR1 is SGHTA and CDR2 FQGNSA. CDR3 protein: CASMAGTGFYEQYF. The CDR3 DNA reads as TGTGCCAGCATGGCCGGGACAGGGTTCTACGAGCAGTACTTC.

This rearrangement joins TRBV7-3 to TRBJ2-1; a possible D gene is TRBD1 (6 bases). This CDR3 region has 15 residues. Germline assignment: CDR1 SGHTA and CDR2 FQGTGA. Trimming pared 5 bases from V and 4 bases from J, leaving 15 bases between. This CDR3 reads CASSRTLGGYNEQFF. The CDR3 bases are TGTGCCAGCAGCCGCACTCTAGGGGGTTACAATGAGCAGTTCTTC.

This clone was seen a few times. This sequence joins TRBV29-1 and TRBJ1-1; D is uncertain. Germline CDR1 reads SQVTM; CDR2 reads ANQGSEA. Trimming shortened V by 6 bases and J by 1 base, and 6 bases separated the two germline ends. The CDR3 consists of 11 residues. CDR3 region: CSVNQNTEAFF. As DNA, the CDR3 is TGCAGCGTGAACCAGAACACTGAAGCTTTCTTT.

This chain uses TRBV5-4 with TRBJ2-3; no clear D. The germline V and J ends were trimmed by 2 bases and 4 bases, with 11 bases remaining between them. The CDR3 contains 14 residues. The germline V gene has CDR1 SGHNT and CDR2 YYREEE (reference sequence). CDR3 residues: CASSFKGGSDTQYF. The CDR3 DNA reads TGTGCCAGCAGCTTTAAGGGTGGGTCAGATACGCAGTATTTT.

This sequence joins TRBV5-6 and TRBJ1-2; 8 bases agree with TRBD1. The CDR3 covers 15 residues. With 6 bases clipped from V and 4 bases from J, the junction kept 11 bases outside the gene matches. The germline gives CDR1 SGHDT, CDR2 YYEEEE. The DNA for the CDR3 is TGTGCCAGCAAGAGAACCGGGACAGGTTTCTATGGCTACACCTTC. Protein product: CASKRTGTGFYGYTF. Full variable domain (outside the CDR3, taken from reference TRBV5-6 and TRBJ1-2): DAGVTQSPTHLIKTRGQQVTLRCSPKSGHDTVSWYQQALGQGPQFIFQYYEEEERQRGNFPDRFSGHQFPNYSSELNVNALLLGDSALYLCASKRTGTGFYGYTFGSGTRLTVV.

The chain carries TRBV4-2 and TRBJ2-2; D unresolved. The germline V and J ends were trimmed by 1 base and 4 bases, with 4 bases remaining between them. CDR3 length: 13 residues. Germline assignment: CDR1 LGHNA and CDR2 YNFKEQ. The chain's CDR3 is CASSQVSTGELFF. DNA of the CDR3: TGTGCCAGCAGCCAAGTCTCCACCGGGGAGCTGTTTTTT.

CDR3 protein: CASSWGQGADGYTF. The CDR3 nucleotides are TGCGCCAGCAGCTGGGGACAGGGGGCGGATGGCTACACCTTC. J is TRBJ1-2 and V is TRBV5-1, with 12 positions matching TRBD1. The CDR3 has 14 amino acids. Germline-derived CDR1 and CDR2 are SGHRS and YFSETQ. After removal of 3 bases from V and 6 bases from J, the junction contained 3 bases not matched to a gene.

This clone was seen only once. This chain joins TRBV5-1 and TRBJ2-7; D may be TRBD2 (5 bases). The V gene lost 4 bases and the J gene lost 5 bases, with 10 bases spanning the gap. This CDR3 contains 12 residues. Germline V gene sequence: CDR1 SGHRS, CDR2 YFSETQ. CDR3 sequence (DNA): TGCGCCAGCAGCGTATCCGGGGACGAGCAGTACTTC. Translating it yields CASSVSGDEQYF.

The chain has TRBV27 and TRBJ2-1; D remains unclear. The V end was cut by 6 bases, the J end by 6 bases, with 6 bases between. Germline V gene lookup returns CDR1 MNHEY and CDR2 SMNVEV (reference sequence). This CDR3 is 11 amino acids long. CDR3 residues: CASRWVNEQFF. The CDR3, as DNA: TGTGCCAGCAGGTGGGTCAATGAGCAGTTCTTC.

This clone was counted only a few times. The J gene is TRBJ2-7, the V gene TRBV10-2; TRBD2 aligns across 7 bases. The CDR3 sequence is 13 residues long. The V and J ends lost 6 bases and 5 bases, in that order; junction bases with no gene match: 7. Germline loops: CDR1 WSHSY, CDR2 SAAADI. CDR3: CASRVAGVHEQYF. DNA for the CDR3: TGCGCCAGCAGGGTAGCGGGTGTCCACGAGCAGTACTTC.

The chain uses TRBV7-8 and TRBJ1-1, with D tentatively TRBD1 (6 bases). In germline, CDR1 is SGHVS, CDR2 FQNEAQ. The ends were cut back, 5 bases at V and 7 bases at J, with 17 bases in the middle. This CDR3 region has 14 residues. The DNA of the CDR3 is TGTGCCAGCAGCCACGCAGGGGCGATTTTTGAAGCTTTCTTT. This sequence encodes CASSHAGAIFEAFF. Combining the CDR3 with reference TRBV7-8 and TRBJ1-1 gives the whole variable domain GAGVSQSPRYKVAKRGQDVALRCDPISGHVSLFWYQQALGQGPEFLTYFQNEAQLDKSGLPSDRFFAERPEGSVSTLKIQRTQQEDSAVYLCASSHAGAIFEAFFGQGTRLTVV.

This clone was seen repeatedly, ten times or more. This chain links TRBV11-2 with TRBJ2-2; D unclear. The CDR3 is made up of 14 amino acids. Trimming took 8 bases from V and 5 from J, leaving 15 bases between them. Germline-derived CDR1 and CDR2 are SGHAT and FQNNGV. DNA of the CDR3: TGTGCCAGCGGCCGCTTAAAGGGAACCGGGGAGCTGTTTTTT. It yields the protein CASGRLKGTGELFF.

This clone appeared once. The chain carries TRBV30 and TRBJ2-5, with 9 nucleotides matching TRBD2. The CDR3 contains 16 residues. The ends lost 0 bases at V and 4 bases at J; junction bases unmatched: 9. The V gene's germline CDR1 is GTSNPN and CDR2 SVGIG (reference sequence). DNA for the CDR3: TGTGCCTGGAGTGTAGGGTCTAGCGGGGTCATAGAGACCCAGTACTTC. This translates into CAWSVGSSGVIETQYF.